A selection of T cell receptor beta chains follows, all from one sample in a study of Ad26.COV2.S vaccination and SARS-CoV-2 variants. Profiled with immunoSEQ multiplex PCR; TCRdb holds only in-frame clones, not every one. The sample lists 350,000 to 550,000 clones, 80% to 90% occurring once. The sample consisted of peripheral blood, taken in a trial of Ad26.COV2.S vaccine versus placebo. The receptors originated from a person aged 18-60 years who received the Ad26.COV2.S COVID-19 vaccine or a placebo. Both conserved end residues are part of each CDR3. Each record gives: clone size, D gene, V gene, J gene, CDR3 protein, CDR3 DNA. A D gene is named only where the DNA matches it firmly. Clone size is given for some rows only: seen once, a few or many times, or a class if the clone is expanded.

.	.	TRBV9	TRBJ1-2	CASGIWSGGYTF	TGTGCCAGTGGGATCTGGAGCGGTGGCTACACCTTC
.	TRBD2	TRBV4-3	TRBJ2-5	CASSQEGLAEQETQYF	TGCGCCAGCAGCCAGGAAGGACTAGCGGAACAAGAGACCCAGTACTTC
.	.	TRBV3-1/TRBV3-2	TRBJ2-5	CASSQEKTRQETQYF	TGTGCCAGCAGCCAAGAAAAAACTAGGCAAGAGACCCAGTACTTC
.	TRBD1	TRBV5-6	TRBJ1-2	CASSHRDRDNYGYTF	TGTGCCAGCAGCCACCGGGACAGGGATAACTATGGCTACACCTTC
.	.	TRBV6-5	TRBJ1-2	CASSLWGPPDGYTF	TGTGCCAGCAGCCTTTGGGGACCGCCAGACGGCTACACCTTC
once	.	TRBV5-1	TRBJ1-1	CASTFGRGGSEAFF	TGCGCCAGCACCTTTGGTAGGGGTGGGTCTGAAGCTTTCTTT
.	.	TRBV12-3/TRBV12-4	TRBJ1-4	CASSLDGEEKLFF	TGTGCCAGCAGTTTAGATGGGGAGGAAAAACTGTTTTTT
.	.	TRBV3-1/TRBV3-2	TRBJ1-6	CASNRNNSPLHF	TGTGCCAGCAACAGGAATAATTCACCCCTCCACTTT
.	TRBD1	TRBV25-1	TRBJ2-1	CASSEIGTGYYNEQFF	TGTGCCAGCAGTGAAATAGGGACAGGGTACTACAATGAGCAGTTCTTC
.	TRBD1	TRBV27	TRBJ2-1	CASSSSRDRYNEQFF	TGTGCCAGCAGTTCCAGCCGGGACAGGTACAATGAGCAGTTCTTC
.	.	TRBV7-2	TRBJ2-5	CASSLVVTAAQETQYF	TGTGCCAGCAGCTTAGTTGTTACAGCTGCTCAAGAGACCCAGTACTTC
.	.	TRBV7-3	TRBJ2-5	CASSLGLQETQYF	TGTGCCAGCAGCTTGGGGCTTCAAGAGACCCAGTACTTC
.	TRBD1	TRBV11-3	TRBJ2-4	CASSPRTGLAKNIQYF	TGTGCCAGCAGCCCCAGGACAGGACTAGCCAAAAACATTCAGTACTTC
.	TRBD2	TRBV7-2	TRBJ2-7	CASSPYSSGGGYEQYF	TGTGCCAGCAGCCCGTACTCTAGCGGGGGGGGATACGAGCAGTACTTC
few	.	TRBV7-9	TRBJ2-5	CASSLREGSETQYF	TGTGCCAGCAGCCTACGAGAGGGGTCGGAGACCCAGTACTTC
.	.	TRBV24-1	TRBJ1-2	CATSAGEDGYTF	TGTGCCACCAGTGCAGGGGAGGATGGCTACACCTTC
.	.	TRBV4-3	TRBJ1-2	CASSQAVGKADYGYTF	TGCGCCAGCAGCCAAGCAGTGGGGAAGGCGGACTATGGCTACACCTTC